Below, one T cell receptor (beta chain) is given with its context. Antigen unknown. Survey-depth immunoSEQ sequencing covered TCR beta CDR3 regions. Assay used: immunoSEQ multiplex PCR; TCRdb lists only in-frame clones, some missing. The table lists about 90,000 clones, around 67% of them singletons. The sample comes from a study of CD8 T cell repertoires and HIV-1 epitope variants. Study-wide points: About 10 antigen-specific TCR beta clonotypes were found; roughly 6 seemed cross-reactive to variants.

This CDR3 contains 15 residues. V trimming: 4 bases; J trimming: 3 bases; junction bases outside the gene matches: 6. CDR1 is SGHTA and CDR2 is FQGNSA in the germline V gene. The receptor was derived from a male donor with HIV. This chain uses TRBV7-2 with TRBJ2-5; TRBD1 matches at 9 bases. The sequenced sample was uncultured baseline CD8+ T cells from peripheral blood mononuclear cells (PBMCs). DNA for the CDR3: TGTGCCAGCAGCTCCGGACAGGGGAGGAAAGAGACCCAGTACTTC. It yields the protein CASSSGQGRKETQYF.